This T cell receptor (beta chain) originates from a study of cytomegalovirus exposure and HLA in healthy donors. Study background: In a later analysis, the approximately 120 validation repertoires were reported to have used the same platform as the roughly 610 first-cohort repertoires. Regarding the study as a whole: That first-cohort TCR clusters tended to co-occur in the 120 or so validation repertoires was found in a later analysis. Researchers reported that a few CMV-associated chains were confirmed in vitro as CMV antigen-specific.

Using immunoSEQ multiplex PCR, the repertoire was profiled, and TCRdb retains in-frame clones only, with some absent. This sample has about 130,000 clones; 85% to 90% occur once, and the top ten carry 0.95% to 1.5%. Points on this clone: The antigen is unknown.

Germline V lookup: CDR1 SGHAT, CDR2 FQDESV (reference sequence). The CDR3 loop spans 14 amino acids. V was clipped by 5 bases and J by 5 bases, with 12 bases between them. The genes are TRBV11-1 and TRBJ1-4; no firm D call. Sequenced sample: PBMCs. This sequence originates from a woman under 30 in good health and CMV-seronegative. The CDR3 spells CASSPRIGNEKLFF. In DNA, the CDR3 is TGTGCCAGCAGCCCCCGCATCGGGAATGAAAAACTGTTTTTT.